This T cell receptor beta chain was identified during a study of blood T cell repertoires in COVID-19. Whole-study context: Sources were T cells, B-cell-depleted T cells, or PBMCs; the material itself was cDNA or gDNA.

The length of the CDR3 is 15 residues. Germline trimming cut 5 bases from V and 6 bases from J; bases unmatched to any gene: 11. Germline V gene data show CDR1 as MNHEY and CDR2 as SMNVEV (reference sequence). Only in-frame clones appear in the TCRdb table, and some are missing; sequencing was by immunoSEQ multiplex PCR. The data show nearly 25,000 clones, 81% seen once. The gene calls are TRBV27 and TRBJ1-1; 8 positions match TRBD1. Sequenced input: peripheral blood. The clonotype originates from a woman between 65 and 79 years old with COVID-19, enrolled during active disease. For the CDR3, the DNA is TGTGCCAGCAGTCCCTGGACAGGGAGTGGGGCTGAAGCTTTCTTT. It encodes CASSPWTGSGAEAFF.